The subject of this entry is one TCR beta chain. Assay: immunoSEQ multiplex PCR; the TCRdb copy retains only in-frame clones and omits some. The top ten clones hold around 11% of a sample with approximately 300,000 clones, roughly 90% of them seen once. This sample is drawn from a study of blood T cell repertoires in COVID-19. Sequences were obtained from peripheral blood. This TCR came from a woman aged 25 to 45 with COVID-19, enrolled during active disease.

The CDR3: CASSYIRNSPLHF. In DNA, the CDR3 is TGTGCCAGCAGTTACATCAGGAATTCACCCCTCCACTTT. V gene TRBV6-5 combines with J gene TRBJ1-6; D gene uncertain. From germline, CDR1 is MNHEY and CDR2 SVGAGI. This CDR3 is built from 13 residues. Trimming removed 2 bases at V and 7 bases at J, with 6 bases between.